This T cell receptor beta chain was captured by sequencing in a study of cytomegalovirus exposure and HLA in healthy donors. PCR used 60 Vbeta primers and 13 Jbeta primers. Profiled with immunoSEQ multiplex PCR; TCRdb holds only in-frame clones, not every one. The sample carries about 200,000 clones, around 80% recorded once. Trimming took 2 bases from V and 9 from J; bases not matched to a gene: 7. This CDR3 has 14 amino acids. Germline CDR1 is MNHEY and CDR2 is SMNVEV (reference sequence). This clone came up a few times. This TCR was recovered from a man aged 18 to 29 in good health and CMV-seronegative. The V gene is TRBV27, the J gene TRBJ2-1; 7 positions match TRBD1. The sequencing sample was made of PBMCs. The CDR3 reads CASSLQGVKGEQFF. The DNA for the CDR3 is TGTGCCAGCAGTTTACAGGGGGTAAAAGGTGAGCAGTTCTTC.